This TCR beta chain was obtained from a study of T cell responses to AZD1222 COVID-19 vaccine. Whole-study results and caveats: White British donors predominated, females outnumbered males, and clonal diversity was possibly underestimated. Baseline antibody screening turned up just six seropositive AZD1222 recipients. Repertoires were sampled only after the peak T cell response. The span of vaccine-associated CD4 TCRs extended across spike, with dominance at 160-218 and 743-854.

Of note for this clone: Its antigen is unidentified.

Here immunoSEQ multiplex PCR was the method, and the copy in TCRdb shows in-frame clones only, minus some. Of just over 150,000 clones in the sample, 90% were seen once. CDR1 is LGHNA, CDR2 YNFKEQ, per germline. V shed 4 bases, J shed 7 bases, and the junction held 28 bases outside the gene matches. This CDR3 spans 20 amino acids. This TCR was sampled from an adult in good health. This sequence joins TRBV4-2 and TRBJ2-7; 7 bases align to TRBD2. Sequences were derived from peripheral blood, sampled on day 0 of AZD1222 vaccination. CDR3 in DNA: TGTGCCAGCAGCCGGACCTCAAGCGGGGAGGCGAAAACCCGCTCATGGGAGCAGTACTTC. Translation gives CASSRTSSGEAKTRSWEQYF.